The entry that follows covers one TCR beta chain sequence. Antigen unknown. This entry belongs to a study of Ad26.COV2.S vaccination and SARS-CoV-2 variants. V lost 0 bases and J lost 8, with 18 bases in between. The CDR3 contains 16 residues. The study, taken as a whole, reports: An underestimation of total T cell responses may have resulted from the TCR breadth and depth analyses. Those who received vaccine or placebo ended up with similar non-spike TCR breadth.

The method was immunoSEQ multiplex PCR; TCRdb's version includes in-frame clones alone and lacks a portion of them. The sample has about 430,000 clones; around nine tenths are singletons. Treatment reported: about 20 received Ad26.COV2.S at low or high dose, single or two shots; roughly five received placebo; per-sample allocation not given. After the first vaccine or placebo injection, samples were drawn on day 63. The source is a person aged 18-60 years who received the Ad26.COV2.S COVID-19 vaccine or a placebo. Sequencing was performed on peripheral blood, taken in a trial of Ad26.COV2.S vaccine versus placebo. This chain joins TRBV5-3 and TRBJ2-1; D is ambiguous. TRBV5-3 carries the ORF label, with uncertain function. CDR3 nucleotide sequence: TGTGCCAGAAGCTTGGCCCATCTCGTCTGGACGGATGAGCAGTTCTTC. This encodes CARSLAHLVWTDEQFF.